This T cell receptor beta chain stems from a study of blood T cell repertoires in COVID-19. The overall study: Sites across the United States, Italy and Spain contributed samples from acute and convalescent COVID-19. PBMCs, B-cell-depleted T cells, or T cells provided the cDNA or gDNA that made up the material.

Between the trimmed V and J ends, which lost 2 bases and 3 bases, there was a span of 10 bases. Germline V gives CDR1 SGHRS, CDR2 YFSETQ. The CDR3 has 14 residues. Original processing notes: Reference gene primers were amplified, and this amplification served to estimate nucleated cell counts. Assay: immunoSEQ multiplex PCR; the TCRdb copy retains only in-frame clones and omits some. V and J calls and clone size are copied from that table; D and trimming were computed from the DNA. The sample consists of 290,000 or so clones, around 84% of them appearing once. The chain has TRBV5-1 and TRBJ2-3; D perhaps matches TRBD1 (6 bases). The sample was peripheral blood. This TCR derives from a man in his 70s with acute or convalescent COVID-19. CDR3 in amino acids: CASSFQGQTDTQYF. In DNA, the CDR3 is TGCGCCAGCAGCTTCCAGGGGCAGACAGATACGCAGTATTTT.